This TCR beta chain was sequenced during a study of blood T cell repertoires in COVID-19. Overall study: Specimens from acute and convalescent COVID-19 originated in the United States, Italy and Spain. Sources were T cells, B-cell-depleted T cells, or PBMCs; the material itself was cDNA or gDNA.

Germline V lookup: CDR1 SNHLY, CDR2 FYNNEI. The CDR3 contains 15 residues. With 4 bases clipped from V and 4 bases from J, the junction kept 4 bases outside the gene matches. Per the study methods: Estimates of nucleated cell counts were drawn from the amplification of reference gene primers. Method: immunoSEQ multiplex PCR; TCRdb's copy keeps in-frame clones and lacks some. That table furnishes V, J and clone size, whereas the DNA furnished D and trimming. The sample consists of more than 100,000 clones, just over 85% of them appearing once. The clonotype was recovered from a woman between 45 and 60 years old with active or convalescent COVID-19. V and J are TRBV2 and TRBJ1-3, with 10 bases that match TRBD1. The material sequenced was peripheral blood. In nucleotides, the CDR3 is TGTGCCAGCAGTGGACAGGGGGCGCCAGGAAACACCATATATTTT. Its protein product is CASSGQGAPGNTIYF.